This T cell receptor (beta chain) comes out of a study of blood T cell repertoires in COVID-19. Original analysis: Reference gene primer amplification gave estimated nucleated cell counts. The assay was immunoSEQ multiplex PCR, and TCRdb's table has in-frame clones only and misses some. V and J calls and clone size are copied from that table; D and trimming were computed from the DNA. The table records a few hundred thousand clones, 80% to 90% of them present only once. In germline, CDR1 is ENHRY, CDR2 SYGVKD. This CDR3 comprises 14 residues. V dropped 3 bases and J dropped 3 bases, with 12 bases sitting between them.

This clonotype was obtained from a young man who had recovered from COVID-19. The J gene is TRBJ2-7, the V gene TRBV10-3; D is unresolved. Sequenced sample: PBMCs or T cells enriched from blood (not recorded which). CDR3 amino acids: CAISDGWKNYEQYF. CDR3 DNA sequence: TGTGCCATCAGTGACGGGTGGAAGAACTACGAGCAGTACTTC.